Following are 5 T cell receptor beta chains from one sample sequenced in a study of blood T cell repertoires in COVID-19. Sequenced by immunoSEQ multiplex PCR; TCRdb stores in-frame clones only, minus some. The sample lists some 160,000 clones, around 84% occurring once. Specimen: peripheral blood. The receptors derive from a woman between 50 and 59 years old with acute or convalescent COVID-19.

The gene calls are TRBV6-5 and TRBJ1-1, with D perhaps TRBD1 (6 bases). There are 14 residues in the CDR3. V shed 6 bases and J shed 3 bases, with 14 bases lying between them. The germline V gene has CDR1 MNHEY and CDR2 SVGAGI. The CDR3 DNA is TGTGCCAGCAGGTCGGGACAAGGAGACACTGAAGCTTTCTTT. It codes for CASRSGQGDTEAFF.

The J gene is TRBJ2-2, the V gene TRBV2; 8 nucleotides match TRBD2. CDR1 and CDR2 (germline): SNHLY, FYNNEI. The trim removed 6 bases at V and 6 bases at J, leaving 9 bases unmatched. This CDR3 is built from 15 residues. CDR3 residues: CASSISGGAAGELFF. CDR3 in DNA: TGTGCCAGCAGCATTTCCGGGGGGGCCGCCGGGGAGCTGTTTTTT.

This chain links TRBV6-6 with TRBJ2-3; D might be TRBD2 (6 bases). Trimming removed 2 bases at V and 4 bases at J, with 7 bases between. The CDR3 consists of 13 residues. Per germline, CDR1 MNHNY and CDR2 SVGAGI (reference sequence). CDR3: CASSYAGSDTQYF. The CDR3 DNA reads TGTGCCAGCAGTTACGCGGGGTCAGATACGCAGTATTTT.

The chain uses TRBV29-1 and TRBJ1-2; 8 bases are a match to TRBD1. The V and J ends lost 7 bases and 1 base, in that order; junction bases with no gene match: 11. CDR1 is SQVTM, CDR2 ANQGSEA, per germline. The CDR3 spans 15 residues. CDR3 DNA sequence: TGCAGCGCCAATGACGGACAGGGAGGTAACTATGGCTACACCTTC. This encodes CSANDGQGGNYGYTF.

This clone has just a few counts. The V call is TRBV4-2, the J call TRBJ1-6, with TRBD1 matching 8 bases. Germline CDR1 is LGHNA and CDR2 is YNFKEQ. The junction had 9 bases not matched to a gene; V was cut back by 1 base and J by 7 bases. The CDR3 extends over 17 amino acids. CDR3 nucleotide sequence: TGTGCCAGCAGCCAAGGCGGGACAGGCCCAACCAATTCACCCCTCCACTTT. Translating it yields CASSQGGTGPTNSPLHF.